This record covers a single T cell receptor (beta chain). The sample is drawn from a study of blood T cells in healthy people across ages. This CDR3 region has 17 residues. CDR1 is SQVTM and CDR2 is ANQGSEA in the germline V gene. The V end was cut by 7 bases, the J end by 2 bases, with 21 bases between. Sample-barcoded 5' priming and a J-beta primer mix drove a second PCR of roughly 6 to 12 cycles. One entry per CDR3 protein, called by TCRdb with MiXCR from the 5' RACE reads. This repertoire shows about 780,000 distinct CDR3 sequences, 46% found once; its top ten account for roughly 18%. This clonotype was obtained from a man older than 75 in good health. Input material: blood. The genes are TRBV29-1 and TRBJ2-6; TRBD1 or TRBD2 may be the D gene (6 bases each). This chain's CDR3 is CSATGGAGDAGANVLTF. As DNA, the CDR3 is TGCAGCGCTACCGGAGGGGCAGGGGATGCTGGGGCCAACGTCCTGACTTTC.